The 5 T cell receptor beta chains reported below all come from one sample, sequenced in a study of regulatory T cells in long-lasting Graves disease. Time point in this sample: newly diagnosed GD, antithyroid drugs for less than 3 months. PBMC-extracted RNA yielded the TCR library. With iRepertoire HTBI primers and Arm-PCR of CDR3 regions, TCR beta libraries were built. One entry per CDR3 protein results from TCRdb running MiXCR on the multiplex PCR reads. The table lists 400,000 to 500,000 distinct CDR3 sequences, around 15% of them singletons. A further study also used this sample, focusing on T cells in Graves' hyperthyroidism and ophthalmopathy.

Specimen: peripheral blood mononuclear cells (PBMCs), collected at new diagnosis, from a patient treated with antithyroid drugs. These receptors originate from a woman aged 45-65 years with Graves disease.

This clonotype has ten or more counts. This chain joins TRBV2 and TRBJ2-7; D is possibly TRBD1 or TRBD2 (5 bases each). The V and J ends lost 7 bases and 3 bases respectively, with 16 bases between them. CDR3 size: 14 residues. The germline V gene has CDR1 SNHLY and CDR2 FYNNEI. CDR3 sequence reads: CASNTGTFGYEQYF. CDR3 nucleotide sequence: TGTGCCAGCAATACCGGGACCTTCGGCTACGAGCAGTACTTC.

The CDR3 nucleotides are TGTGCCATCAGCAACCCGGGTGAGCAGTACTTC. The encoded protein is CAISNPGEQYF. The chain carries TRBV10-3 and TRBJ2-7; D is ambiguous. CDR3 length equals 11 residues. CDR1 is ENHRY and CDR2 is SYGVKD in the germline V gene. With 6 bases removed from V and 7 bases from J, the gap between germline ends came to 10 bases.

This sequence joins TRBV4-1 and TRBJ1-1; the D gene is possibly TRBD1 (5 bases). In germline, CDR1 is MGHRA, CDR2 YSYEKL. CDR3 length equals 12 residues. The V gene lost 0 bases and the J gene lost 7 bases, with 6 bases spanning the gap. The CDR3 is CASSQERGEAFF. The CDR3 DNA sequence: TGCGCCAGCAGCCAAGAAAGGGGTGAAGCTTTCTTT.

This clonotype was picked up many times. The rearrangement links TRBV5-1 to TRBJ1-5; a weak D match, TRBD1 (6 bases). The CDR3 is 14 residues long. Per germline, CDR1 SGHRS and CDR2 YFSETQ. Trimming cost V 5 bases and J 4 bases, with 13 bases left between them. This CDR3 is CASSRRGANQPQHF. CDR3 bases: TGCGCCAGCAGTCGGCGGGGGGCAAATCAGCCCCAGCATTTT. The variable domain in full, with the rest retrieved from reference TRBV5-1 and TRBJ1-5, is KAGVTQTPRYLIKTRGQQVTLSCSPISGHRSVSWYQQTPGQGLQFLFEYFSETQRNKGNFPGRFSGRQFSNSRSEMNVSTLELGDSALYLCASSRRGANQPQHFGDGTRLSIL.

This clonotype was counted only a few times. The chain recombines TRBV3-1 with TRBJ2-2; D remains ambiguous. CDR3 size: 15 residues. The V end was cut by 0 bases, the J end by 3 bases, with 8 bases between. Germline CDR1 is LGHDT and CDR2 is YNNKEL (reference sequence). CDR3 region: CASSQELGYTGELFF. CDR3 DNA: TGTGCCAGCAGCCAAGAGTTGGGGTACACCGGGGAGCTGTTTTTT.